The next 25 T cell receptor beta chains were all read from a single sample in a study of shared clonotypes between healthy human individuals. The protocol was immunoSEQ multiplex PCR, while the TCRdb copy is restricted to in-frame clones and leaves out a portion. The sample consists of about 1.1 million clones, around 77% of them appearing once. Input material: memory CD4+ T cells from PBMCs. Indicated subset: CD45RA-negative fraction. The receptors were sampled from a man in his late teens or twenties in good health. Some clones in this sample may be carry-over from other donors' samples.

The CDR3 DNA is TGTGCCAGCAGCTTAGTAGTGGGAGTGGGCCCCGATACGCAGTATTTT. This gives the protein CASSLVVGVGPDTQYF. V and J are TRBV7-2 and TRBJ2-3, with a weak D call TRBD2 (5 bases). The CDR3 has 16 residues. V was trimmed by 1 base and J by 6 bases, leaving 17 bases between them. Germline loops: CDR1 SGHTA, CDR2 FQGNSA.

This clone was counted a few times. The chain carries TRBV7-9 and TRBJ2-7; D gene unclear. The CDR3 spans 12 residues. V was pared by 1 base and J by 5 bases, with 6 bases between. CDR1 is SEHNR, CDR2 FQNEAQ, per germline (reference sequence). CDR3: CASSLGVHEQYF. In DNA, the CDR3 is TGTGCCAGCAGCTTAGGGGTCCACGAGCAGTACTTC.

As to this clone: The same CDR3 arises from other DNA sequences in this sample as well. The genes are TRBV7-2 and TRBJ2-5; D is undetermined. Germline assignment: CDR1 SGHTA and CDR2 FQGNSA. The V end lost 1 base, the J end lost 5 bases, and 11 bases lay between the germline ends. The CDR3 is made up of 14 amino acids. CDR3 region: CASSLGSGKETQYF. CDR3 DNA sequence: TGTGCCAGCAGCTTAGGGTCCGGTAAGGAGACCCAGTACTTC.

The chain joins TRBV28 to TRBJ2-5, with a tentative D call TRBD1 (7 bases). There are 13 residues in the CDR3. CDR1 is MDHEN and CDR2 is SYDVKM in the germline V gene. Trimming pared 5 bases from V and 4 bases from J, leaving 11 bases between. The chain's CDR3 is CASSGGDRETQYF. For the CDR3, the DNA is TGTGCCAGCAGTGGAGGGGACAGAGAGACCCAGTACTTC.

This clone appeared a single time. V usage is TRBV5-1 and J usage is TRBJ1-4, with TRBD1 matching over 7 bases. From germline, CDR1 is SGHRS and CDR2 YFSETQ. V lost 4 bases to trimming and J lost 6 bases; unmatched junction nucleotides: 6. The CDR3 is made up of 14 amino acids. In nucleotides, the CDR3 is TGCGCCAGCAGCCCAAGGGGGCGGGATGAAAAACTGTTTTTT. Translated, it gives CASSPRGRDEKLFF.

CDR3 coding DNA: TGCGCCAGCAGCTTGGGAGGGACTAGCTCCACCCAAGAGACCCAGTACTTC. This gives the protein CASSLGGTSSTQETQYF. This chain connects TRBV5-1 to TRBJ2-5, with TRBD2 matching over 9 bases. The trim removed 0 bases at V and 1 base at J, leaving 7 bases unmatched. The germline gives CDR1 SGHRS, CDR2 YFSETQ. This CDR3 has 17 residues.

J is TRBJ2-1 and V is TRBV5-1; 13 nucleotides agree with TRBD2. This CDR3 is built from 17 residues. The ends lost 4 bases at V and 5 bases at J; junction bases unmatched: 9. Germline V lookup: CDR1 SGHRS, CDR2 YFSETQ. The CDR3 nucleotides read TGCGCCAGCAGCCGCTGGACTAGCGGGAGCGGGGACAATGAGCAGTTCTTC. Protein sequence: CASSRWTSGSGDNEQFF. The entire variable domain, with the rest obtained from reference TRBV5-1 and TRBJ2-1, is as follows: KAGVTQTPRYLIKTRGQQVTLSCSPISGHRSVSWYQQTPGQGLQFLFEYFSETQRNKGNFPGRFSGRQFSNSRSEMNVSTLELGDSALYLCASSRWTSGSGDNEQFFGPGTRLTVL.

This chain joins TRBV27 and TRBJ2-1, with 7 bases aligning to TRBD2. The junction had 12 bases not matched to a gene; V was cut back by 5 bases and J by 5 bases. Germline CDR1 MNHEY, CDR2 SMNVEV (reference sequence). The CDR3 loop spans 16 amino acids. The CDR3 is CASSLVGGRRNNEQFF. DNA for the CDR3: TGTGCCAGCAGTCTCGTGGGGGGGAGGCGGAACAATGAGCAGTTCTTC.

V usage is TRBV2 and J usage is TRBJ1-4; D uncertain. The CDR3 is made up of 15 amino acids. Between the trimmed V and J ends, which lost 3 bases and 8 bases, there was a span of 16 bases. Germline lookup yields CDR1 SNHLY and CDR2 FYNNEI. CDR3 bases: TGTGCCAGCAGTGAGGGAGGGCAATCCGACGAAAAACTGTTTTTT. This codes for CASSEGGQSDEKLFF. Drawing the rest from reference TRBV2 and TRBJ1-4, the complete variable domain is EPEVTQTPSHQVTQMGQEVILRCVPISNHLYFYWYRQILGQKVEFLVSFYNNEISEKSEIFDDQFSVERPDGSNFTLKIRSTKLEDSAMYFCASSEGGQSDEKLFFGSGTQLSVL.

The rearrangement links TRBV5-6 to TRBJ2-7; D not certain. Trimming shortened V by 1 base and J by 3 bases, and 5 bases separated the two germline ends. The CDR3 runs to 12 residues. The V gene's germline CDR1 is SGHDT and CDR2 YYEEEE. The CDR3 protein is CASSLNGYEQYF. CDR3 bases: TGTGCCAGCAGCTTGAACGGCTACGAGCAGTACTTC.

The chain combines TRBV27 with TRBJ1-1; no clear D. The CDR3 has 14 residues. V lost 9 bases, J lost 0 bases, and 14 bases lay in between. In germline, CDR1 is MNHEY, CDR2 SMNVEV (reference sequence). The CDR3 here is CASSQGRLNTEAFF. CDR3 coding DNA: TGTGCCAGTTCACAAGGGCGCTTGAACACTGAAGCTTTCTTT.

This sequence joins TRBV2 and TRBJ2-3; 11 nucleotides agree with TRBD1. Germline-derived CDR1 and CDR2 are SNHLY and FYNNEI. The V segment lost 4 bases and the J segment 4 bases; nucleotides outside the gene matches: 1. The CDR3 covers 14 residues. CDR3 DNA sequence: TGTGCCAGCAGTGCGGACAGGGGGCCAGATACGCAGTATTTT. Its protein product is CASSADRGPDTQYF.

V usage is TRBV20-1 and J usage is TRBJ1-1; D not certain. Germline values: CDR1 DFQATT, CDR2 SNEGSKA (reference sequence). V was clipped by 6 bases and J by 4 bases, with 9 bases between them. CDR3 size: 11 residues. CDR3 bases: TGCAGTGCAACCCGGAGCACTGAAGCTTTCTTT. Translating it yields CSATRSTEAFF.

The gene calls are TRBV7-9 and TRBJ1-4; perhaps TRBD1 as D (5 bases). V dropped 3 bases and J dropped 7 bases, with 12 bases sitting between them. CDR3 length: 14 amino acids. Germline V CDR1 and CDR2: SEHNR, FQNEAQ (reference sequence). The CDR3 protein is CASSFARGSEKLFF. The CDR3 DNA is TGTGCCAGCAGCTTTGCTAGGGGATCTGAAAAACTGTTTTTT.

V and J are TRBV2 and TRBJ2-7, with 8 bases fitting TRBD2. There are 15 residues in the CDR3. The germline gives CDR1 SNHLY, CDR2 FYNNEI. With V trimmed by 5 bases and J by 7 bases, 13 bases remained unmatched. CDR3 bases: TGTGCCAGCAGTCTCCTAGCGGGTAGCCTCGGAGAGCAGTACTTC. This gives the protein CASSLLAGSLGEQYF.

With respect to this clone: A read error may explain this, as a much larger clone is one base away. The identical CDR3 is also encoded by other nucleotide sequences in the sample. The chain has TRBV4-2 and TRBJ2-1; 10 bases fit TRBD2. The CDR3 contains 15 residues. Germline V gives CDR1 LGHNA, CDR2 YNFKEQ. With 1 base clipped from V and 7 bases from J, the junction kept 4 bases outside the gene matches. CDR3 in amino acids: CASSQGLAGVNEQFF. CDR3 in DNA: TGTGCCAGCAGCCAAGGTCTAGCGGGAGTTAATGAGCAGTTCTTC.

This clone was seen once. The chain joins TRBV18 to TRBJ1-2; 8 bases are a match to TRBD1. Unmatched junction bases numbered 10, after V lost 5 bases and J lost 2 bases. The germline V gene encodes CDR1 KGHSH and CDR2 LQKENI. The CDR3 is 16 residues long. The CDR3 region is CASSSLDGQGNYGYTF. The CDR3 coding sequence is TGTGCCAGCTCATCCTTAGACGGACAGGGAAACTATGGCTACACCTTC.

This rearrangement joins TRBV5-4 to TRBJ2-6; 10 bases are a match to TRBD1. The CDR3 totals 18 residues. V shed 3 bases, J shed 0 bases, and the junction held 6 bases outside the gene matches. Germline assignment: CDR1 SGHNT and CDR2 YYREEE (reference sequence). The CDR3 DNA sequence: TGTGCCAGCAGCTGGAGGACAGGGGGTGTCTCTGGGGCCAACGTCCTGACTTTC. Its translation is CASSWRTGGVSGANVLTF.

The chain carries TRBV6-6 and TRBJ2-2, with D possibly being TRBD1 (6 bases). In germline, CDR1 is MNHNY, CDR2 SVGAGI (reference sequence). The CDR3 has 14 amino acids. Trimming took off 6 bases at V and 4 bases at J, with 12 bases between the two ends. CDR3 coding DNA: TGTGCCAGCAGCCTATTCAGGGGCACCGGGGAGCTGTTTTTT. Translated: CASSLFRGTGELFF.

The CDR3 loop reads CASRAGGDTQYF. The CDR3 coding sequence is TGTGCCAGCAGGGCCGGGGGAGATACGCAGTATTTT. The chain links TRBV2 to TRBJ2-3, with D tentatively TRBD2 (6 bases). The CDR3 contains 12 residues. The germline CDR1 and CDR2 sequences are SNHLY and FYNNEI. V lost 6 bases and J lost 5, with 9 bases in between.

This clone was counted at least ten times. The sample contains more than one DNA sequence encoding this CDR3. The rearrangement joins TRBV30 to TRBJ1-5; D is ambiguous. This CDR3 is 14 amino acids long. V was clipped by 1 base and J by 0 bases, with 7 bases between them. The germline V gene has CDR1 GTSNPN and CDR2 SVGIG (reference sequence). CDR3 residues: CAWSDTISNQPQHF. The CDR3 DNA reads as TGTGCCTGGAGTGACACCATTAGCAATCAGCCCCAGCATTTT.

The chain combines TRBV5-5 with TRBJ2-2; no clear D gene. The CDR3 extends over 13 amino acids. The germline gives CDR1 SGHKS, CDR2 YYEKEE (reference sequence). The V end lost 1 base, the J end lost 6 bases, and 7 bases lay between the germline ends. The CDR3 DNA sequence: TGTGCCAGCAGCTTGAGGCTACCCGGGGAGCTGTTTTTT. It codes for CASSLRLPGELFF.

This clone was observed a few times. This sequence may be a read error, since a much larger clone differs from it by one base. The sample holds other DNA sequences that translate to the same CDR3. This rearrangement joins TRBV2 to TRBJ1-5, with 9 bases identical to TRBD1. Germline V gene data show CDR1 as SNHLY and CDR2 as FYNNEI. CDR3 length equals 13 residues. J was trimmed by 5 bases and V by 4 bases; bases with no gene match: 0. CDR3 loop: CASSGTGDQPQHF. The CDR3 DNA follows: TGTGCCAGCAGTGGGACAGGGGATCAGCCCCAGCATTTT.

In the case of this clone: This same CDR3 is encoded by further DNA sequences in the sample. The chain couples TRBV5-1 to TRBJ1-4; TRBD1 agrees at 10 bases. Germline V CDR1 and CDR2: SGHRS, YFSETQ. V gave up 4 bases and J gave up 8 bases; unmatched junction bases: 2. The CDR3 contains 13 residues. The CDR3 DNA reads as TGCGCCAGCAGCCTGGGACAGGGGGAAAAACTGTTTTTT. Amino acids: CASSLGQGEKLFF.

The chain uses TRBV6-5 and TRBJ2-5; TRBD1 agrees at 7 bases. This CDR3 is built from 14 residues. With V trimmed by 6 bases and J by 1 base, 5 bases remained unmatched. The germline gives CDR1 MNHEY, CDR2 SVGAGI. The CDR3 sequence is CASRPWTGQETQYF. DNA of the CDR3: TGTGCCAGCAGGCCCTGGACAGGCCAAGAGACCCAGTACTTC.